This note documents a single T cell receptor (beta chain) sequence. This entry is derived from a study of blood T cell repertoires in COVID-19. Study summary: PBMCs, B-cell-depleted T cells, or T cells were the source of the cDNA or gDNA that made up the material.

Individuals drawn from about two dozen US areas were roughly 18 to 95 years old. Cohort 3 donors were reported recovered after two negative PCRs, clearance, or symptom resolution. V lost 0 bases and J lost 8; bases outside the gene matches: 7. This CDR3 is built from 14 residues. Germline V gene sequence: CDR1 GTSNPN, CDR2 SVGIG (reference sequence). Authors' methods: Scientists estimated how many nucleated cells there were by amplifying reference gene primers. The protocol was immunoSEQ multiplex PCR, while the TCRdb copy is restricted to in-frame clones and leaves out a portion. V, J and clone size derive from that table, while D and trimming were established from the DNA sequence. The sample holds under 350,000 clones; around 86% are singletons and the top ten take 1.7%.

J is TRBJ1-1 and V is TRBV30; 9 bases are a match to TRBD1. Sequencing input: PBMCs or T cells enriched from blood (not recorded which). The TCR sequence derives from a woman in her thirties or forties who had recovered from COVID-19. The CDR3 bases are TGTGCCTGGAGTGTAGGACAGGGGTCTTTCGAAGCTTTCTTT. This encodes CAWSVGQGSFEAFF.